This is a list of T cell receptor beta chains from one sample in a study of response to subunit inactivated influenza vaccine. In TCRdb, the RT-PCR reads were re-called with MiXCR into one record per CDR3 protein. The sample yields roughly 290,000 distinct CDR3 sequences, 21% seen once. The input for sequencing was PBMCs from blood, taken about 20 months after vaccination. These receptors originate from a man between 50 and 69 years old who received an inactivated influenza vaccine. Each CDR3 is given with its conserved first and last residue. A D gene is named only where the DNA matches it firmly.

d_call: .; cdr3_length: 16; v_call: TRBV6-1; j_call: TRBJ1-2; cdr3_aa: CASSETGTPFPYGYTF
d_call: TRBD1; cdr3_length: 15; v_call: TRBV9; j_call: TRBJ2-1; cdr3_aa: CASSAPGQGVNEQFF
d_call: .; cdr3_length: 16; v_call: TRBV5-1; j_call: TRBJ1-2; cdr3_aa: CASSLETGGKGYGYTF
d_call: .; cdr3_length: 13; v_call: TRBV28; j_call: TRBJ2-7; cdr3_aa: CASTQQQSYEQYF
d_call: .; cdr3_length: 14; v_call: TRBV12-3/TRBV12-4; j_call: TRBJ1-1; cdr3_aa: CASSPGHQNTEAFF
d_call: .; cdr3_length: 15; v_call: TRBV5-1; j_call: TRBJ2-7; cdr3_aa: CASSLRGLRGYEQYF
d_call: .; cdr3_length: 14; v_call: TRBV7-9; j_call: TRBJ1-4; cdr3_aa: CASSLATGYEKLFF
d_call: TRBD1; cdr3_length: 14; v_call: TRBV2; j_call: TRBJ1-2; cdr3_aa: CASPDRGDRYGYTF
d_call: .; cdr3_length: 14; v_call: TRBV9; j_call: TRBJ1-6; cdr3_aa: CASSAGPSNSPLHF
d_call: .; cdr3_length: 14; v_call: TRBV6-1; j_call: TRBJ1-3; cdr3_aa: CASSPGTKGNTIYF
d_call: .; cdr3_length: 15; v_call: TRBV4-3; j_call: TRBJ1-5; cdr3_aa: CASSQDWRGNQPQHF
d_call: .; cdr3_length: 15; v_call: TRBV9; j_call: TRBJ1-6; cdr3_aa: CASSVGGGGNSPLHF
d_call: TRBD1; cdr3_length: 15; v_call: TRBV28; j_call: TRBJ1-3; cdr3_aa: CASSPGGAAGNTIYF
d_call: .; cdr3_length: 15; v_call: TRBV5-6; j_call: TRBJ2-1; cdr3_aa: CASSLVADTYNEQFF
d_call: .; cdr3_length: 19; v_call: TRBV28; j_call: TRBJ1-3; cdr3_aa: CASSADHTPRQSSGNTIYF
d_call: .; cdr3_length: 13; v_call: TRBV7-8; j_call: TRBJ1-4; cdr3_aa: CASSPMGAEKLFF
d_call: .; cdr3_length: 15; v_call: TRBV4-1; j_call: TRBJ1-2; cdr3_aa: CASSLGQAEVYGYTF
d_call: .; cdr3_length: 15; v_call: TRBV28; j_call: TRBJ1-3; cdr3_aa: CASYNSAYSGNTIYF
d_call: .; cdr3_length: 13; v_call: TRBV4-1; j_call: TRBJ2-2; cdr3_aa: CASSQVITGELFF
d_call: .; cdr3_length: 14; v_call: TRBV2; j_call: TRBJ1-4; cdr3_aa: CASRSGSSREKLFF
d_call: .; cdr3_length: 16; v_call: TRBV19; j_call: TRBJ1-2; cdr3_aa: CASSMRAGDAVPGYTF
d_call: .; cdr3_length: 15; v_call: TRBV20-1; j_call: TRBJ1-5; cdr3_aa: CSARPGSGGNQPQHF
d_call: TRBD2; cdr3_length: 13; v_call: TRBV29-1; j_call: TRBJ2-1; cdr3_aa: CSVVSGGDNEQFF
d_call: TRBD2; cdr3_length: 14; v_call: TRBV29-1; j_call: TRBJ2-1; cdr3_aa: CSVEPLAGDNEQFF
d_call: .; cdr3_length: 14; v_call: TRBV18; j_call: TRBJ2-5; cdr3_aa: CASSLDGRQETQYF
d_call: TRBD2; cdr3_length: 16; v_call: TRBV3-1; j_call: TRBJ2-5; cdr3_aa: CASSKRLAGDQETQYF
d_call: TRBD2; cdr3_length: 13; v_call: TRBV10-1; j_call: TRBJ2-5; cdr3_aa: CASSGAGLETQYF
d_call: .; cdr3_length: 15; v_call: TRBV7-8; j_call: TRBJ2-6; cdr3_aa: CASSRAVSGANVLTF
d_call: .; cdr3_length: 14; v_call: TRBV5-5; j_call: TRBJ2-5; cdr3_aa: CASSAGGHQETQYF
d_call: .; cdr3_length: 13; v_call: TRBV19; j_call: TRBJ2-6; cdr3_aa: CASSPQGANVLTF
d_call: TRBD2; cdr3_length: 15; v_call: TRBV7-9; j_call: TRBJ2-1; cdr3_aa: CASSPGTSDYNEQFF
d_call: TRBD2; cdr3_length: 15; v_call: TRBV12-3/TRBV12-4; j_call: TRBJ2-7; cdr3_aa: CASRLAGGPTYEQYF
d_call: .; cdr3_length: 14; v_call: TRBV7-9; j_call: TRBJ1-2; cdr3_aa: CASSRAALNYGYTF
d_call: .; cdr3_length: 13; v_call: TRBV7-2; j_call: TRBJ2-5; cdr3_aa: CASSFGPLQTQYF
d_call: .; cdr3_length: 13; v_call: TRBV20-1; j_call: TRBJ1-2; cdr3_aa: CSARGQGLAGYTF
d_call: .; cdr3_length: 16; v_call: TRBV5-1; j_call: TRBJ1-4; cdr3_aa: CASSRFPPATNEKLFF
d_call: .; cdr3_length: 14; v_call: TRBV4-1; j_call: TRBJ1-1; cdr3_aa: CASSYRERVPEAFF
d_call: .; cdr3_length: 13; v_call: TRBV29-1; j_call: TRBJ1-1; cdr3_aa: CSVEREYGTEAFF
d_call: .; cdr3_length: 15; v_call: TRBV15; j_call: TRBJ1-5; cdr3_aa: CATSRDQGPYQPQHF
d_call: TRBD2; cdr3_length: 17; v_call: TRBV7-6; j_call: TRBJ2-2; cdr3_aa: CASSLLGTNENTGELFF
d_call: .; cdr3_length: 13; v_call: TRBV12-3/TRBV12-4; j_call: TRBJ1-5; cdr3_aa: CATRIGTVGPQHF
d_call: .; cdr3_length: 15; v_call: TRBV3-1; j_call: TRBJ1-2; cdr3_aa: CASSPLSGGNYGYTF
d_call: TRBD2; cdr3_length: 14; v_call: TRBV5-1; j_call: TRBJ2-7; cdr3_aa: CASSPGTSGYEQYF
d_call: TRBD1; cdr3_length: 14; v_call: TRBV12-3/TRBV12-4; j_call: TRBJ1-5; cdr3_aa: CASGQGSRNQPRHF
d_call: .; cdr3_length: 14; v_call: TRBV5-5; j_call: TRBJ2-3; cdr3_aa: CASSLPGSTDTQYF